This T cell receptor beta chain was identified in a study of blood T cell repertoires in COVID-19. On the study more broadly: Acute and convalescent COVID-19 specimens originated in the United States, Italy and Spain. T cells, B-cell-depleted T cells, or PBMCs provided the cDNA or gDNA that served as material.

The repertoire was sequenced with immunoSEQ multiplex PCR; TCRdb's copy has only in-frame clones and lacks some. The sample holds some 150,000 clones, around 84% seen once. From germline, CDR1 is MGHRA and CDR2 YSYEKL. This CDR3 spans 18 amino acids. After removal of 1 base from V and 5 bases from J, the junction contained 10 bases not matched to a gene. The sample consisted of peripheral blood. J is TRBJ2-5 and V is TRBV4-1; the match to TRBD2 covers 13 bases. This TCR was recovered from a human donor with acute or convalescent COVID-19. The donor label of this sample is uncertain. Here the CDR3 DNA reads TGCGCCAGCAGCCAAGGGACTAGCGGGAGTGGTAGGGGGGAGACCCAGTACTTC. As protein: CASSQGTSGSGRGETQYF.